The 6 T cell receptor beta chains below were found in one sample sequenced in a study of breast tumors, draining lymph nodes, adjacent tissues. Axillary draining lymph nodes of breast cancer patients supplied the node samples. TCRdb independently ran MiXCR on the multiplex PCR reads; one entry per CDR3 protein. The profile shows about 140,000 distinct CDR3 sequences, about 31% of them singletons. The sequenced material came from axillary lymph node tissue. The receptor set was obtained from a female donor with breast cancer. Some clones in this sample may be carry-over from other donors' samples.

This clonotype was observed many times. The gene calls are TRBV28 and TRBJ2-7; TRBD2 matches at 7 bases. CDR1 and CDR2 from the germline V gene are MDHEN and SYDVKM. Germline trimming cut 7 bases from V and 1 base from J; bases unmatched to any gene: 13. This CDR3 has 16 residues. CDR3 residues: CASTLGGVGSSYEQYF. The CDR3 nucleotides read TGTGCCAGCACTCTGGGGGGGGTAGGGAGTTCCTACGAGCAGTACTTC.

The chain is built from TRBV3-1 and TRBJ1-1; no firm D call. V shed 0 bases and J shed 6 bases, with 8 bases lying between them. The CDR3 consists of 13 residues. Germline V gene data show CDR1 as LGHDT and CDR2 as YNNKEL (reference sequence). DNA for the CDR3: TGTGCCAGCAGCCAAGATCATCTAGCTGAAGCTTTCTTT. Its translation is CASSQDHLAEAFF.

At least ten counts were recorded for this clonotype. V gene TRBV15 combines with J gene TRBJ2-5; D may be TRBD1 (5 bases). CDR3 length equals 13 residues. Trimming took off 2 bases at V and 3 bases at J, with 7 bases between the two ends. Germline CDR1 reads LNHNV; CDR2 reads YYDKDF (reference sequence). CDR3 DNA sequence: TGTGCCACCAGCAGACAGGGAAAAGAGACCCAGTACTTC. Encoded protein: CATSRQGKETQYF.

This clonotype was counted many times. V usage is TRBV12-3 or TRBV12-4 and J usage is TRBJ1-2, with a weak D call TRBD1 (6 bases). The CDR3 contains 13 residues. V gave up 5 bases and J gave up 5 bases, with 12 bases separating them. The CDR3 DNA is TGTGCCAGCAGTCCGGGGGCCGCTTATGGCTACACCTTC. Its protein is CASSPGAAYGYTF.

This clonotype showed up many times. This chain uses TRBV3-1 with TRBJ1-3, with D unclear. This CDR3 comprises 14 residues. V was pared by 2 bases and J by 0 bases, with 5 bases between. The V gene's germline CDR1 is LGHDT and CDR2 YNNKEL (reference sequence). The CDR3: CASSQPNSGNTIYF. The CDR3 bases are TGTGCCAGCAGCCAACCTAACTCTGGAAACACCATATATTTT.

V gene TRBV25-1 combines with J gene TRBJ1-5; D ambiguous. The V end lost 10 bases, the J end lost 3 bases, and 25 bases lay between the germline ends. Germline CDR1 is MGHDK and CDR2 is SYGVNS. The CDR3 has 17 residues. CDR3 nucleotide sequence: TGTGCCAATTTCTGCGATACGTCTAGAGCCAACAATCAGCCCCAGCATTTT. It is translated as CANFCDTSRANNQPQHF.